This T cell receptor (beta chain) was sequenced for a study of T cell repertoires in cytomegalovirus infection. Remarks on this clonotype: Its specificity is not known.

V lost 5 bases and J lost 2; bases outside the gene matches: 13. Germline values: CDR1 SGHTA, CDR2 FQGNSA. CDR3 size: 17 residues. TCRdb reprocessed the reads with MiXCR, giving one entry per CDR3 protein. The sample records around 300,000 distinct CDR3 sequences, around a quarter being singletons. The V gene is TRBV7-2, the J gene TRBJ1-2; 8 bases match TRBD1. The sample in question was cultured PBMCs, obtained from culture after CMV antigen stimulation. The clonotype originates from a human donor in good health (CMV status not recorded). Some clones in this sample may be carry-over from other donors' samples. The CDR3, as DNA: TGTGCCAGCAGCGGTTTACTCGGACAGGGAAGAAACTATGGCTACACCTTC. Translating it yields CASSGLLGQGRNYGYTF.